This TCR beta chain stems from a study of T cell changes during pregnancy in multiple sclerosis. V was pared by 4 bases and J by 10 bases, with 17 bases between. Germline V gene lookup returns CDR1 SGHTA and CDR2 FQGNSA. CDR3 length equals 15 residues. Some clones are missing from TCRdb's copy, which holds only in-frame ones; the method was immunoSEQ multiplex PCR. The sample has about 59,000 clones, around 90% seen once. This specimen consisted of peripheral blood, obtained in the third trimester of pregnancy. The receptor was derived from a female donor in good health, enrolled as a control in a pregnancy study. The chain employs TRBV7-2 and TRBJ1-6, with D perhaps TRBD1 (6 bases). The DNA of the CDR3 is TGTGCCAGCAGCTCCCCTGGTGGGGGCGGGTCACCCCTCCACTTT. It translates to CASSSPGGGGSPLHF.